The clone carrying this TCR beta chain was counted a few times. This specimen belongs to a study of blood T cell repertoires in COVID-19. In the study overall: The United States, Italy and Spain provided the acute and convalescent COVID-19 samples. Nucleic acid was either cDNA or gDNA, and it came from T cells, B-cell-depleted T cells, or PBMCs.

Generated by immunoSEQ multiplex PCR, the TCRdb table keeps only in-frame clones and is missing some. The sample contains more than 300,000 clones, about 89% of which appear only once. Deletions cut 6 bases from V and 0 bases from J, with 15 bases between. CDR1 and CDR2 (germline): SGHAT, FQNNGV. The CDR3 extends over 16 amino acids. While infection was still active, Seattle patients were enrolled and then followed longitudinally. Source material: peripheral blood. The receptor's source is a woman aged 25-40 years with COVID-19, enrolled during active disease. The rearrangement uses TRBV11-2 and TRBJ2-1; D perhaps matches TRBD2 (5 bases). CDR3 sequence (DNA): TGTGCCAGCAGTCCCCGAGCGGATAGCTCCTACAATGAGCAGTTCTTC. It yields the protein CASSPRADSSYNEQFF.